The 2 T cell receptor beta chains given below trace back to one sample, sequenced in a study. TCRdb re-derived calls from the 5' RACE reads in MiXCR, one entry per CDR3 protein. The table shows roughly 60,000 distinct CDR3 sequences, with approximately 26% occurring only once. Treg sorting used a CD4+CD25+CD127-/low gate. The sequenced sample consisted of tumor-infiltrating Tregs sorted from the breast tumor. The source is a female donor with breast cancer.

The chain couples TRBV28 to TRBJ2-1, with D hard to call. This CDR3 is built from 15 residues. Germline assignment: CDR1 MDHEN and CDR2 SYDVKM. The germline V and J ends were trimmed by 3 bases and 6 bases, with 15 bases remaining between them. The CDR3 here is CASSFIGFDRNEQFF. The DNA of the CDR3 is TGTGCCAGCAGTTTTATAGGTTTTGACCGCAATGAGCAGTTCTTC. Supplemented by reference TRBV28 and TRBJ2-1, the full variable domain reads DVKVTQSSRYLVKRTGEKVFLECVQDMDHENMFWYRQDPGLGLRLIYFSYDVKMKEKGDIPEGYSVSREKKERFSLILESASTNQTSMYLCASSFIGFDRNEQFFGPGTRLTVL.

This clonotype was observed a handful of times. The V gene is TRBV5-6, the J gene TRBJ2-5; D tentatively fits TRBD1 or TRBD2 (5 bases each). V dropped 2 bases and J dropped 4 bases, with 9 bases sitting between them. The CDR3 length is 13 residues. Germline CDR1 SGHDT, CDR2 YYEEEE. The CDR3 region has the DNA TGTGCCAGCAGCTTCGGGACGTCAGAGACCCAGTACTTC. Translation: CASSFGTSETQYF.